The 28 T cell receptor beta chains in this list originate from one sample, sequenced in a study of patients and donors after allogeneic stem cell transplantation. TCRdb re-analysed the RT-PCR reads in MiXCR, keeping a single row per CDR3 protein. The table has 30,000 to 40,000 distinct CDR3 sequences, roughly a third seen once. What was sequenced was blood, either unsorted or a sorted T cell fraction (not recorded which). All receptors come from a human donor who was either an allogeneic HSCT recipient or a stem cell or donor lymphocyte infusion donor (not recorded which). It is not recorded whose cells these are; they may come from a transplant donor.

DNA for the CDR3: TGTGCCAGCAGTGCGCTCGACTCATTCCGGACTGAAGCTTTCTTT. It encodes CASSALDSFRTEAFF. V gene TRBV6-2 or TRBV6-3 combines with J gene TRBJ1-1, with D uncertain. CDR3 length equals 15 residues. Germline lookup yields CDR1 MNHEY and CDR2 SVGEGT. Between the trimmed V and J ends, which lost 5 bases and 5 bases, there was a span of 18 bases.

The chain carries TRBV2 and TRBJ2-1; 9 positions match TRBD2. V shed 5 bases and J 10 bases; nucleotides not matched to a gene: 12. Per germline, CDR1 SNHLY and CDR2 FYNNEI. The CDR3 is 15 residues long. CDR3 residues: CASSYGTSINGEQFF. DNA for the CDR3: TGTGCCAGCAGTTACGGGACTAGCATTAACGGGGAGCAGTTCTTC.

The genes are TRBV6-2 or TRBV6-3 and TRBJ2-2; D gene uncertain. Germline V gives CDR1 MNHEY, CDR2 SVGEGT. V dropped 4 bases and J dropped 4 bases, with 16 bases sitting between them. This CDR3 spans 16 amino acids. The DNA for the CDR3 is TGTGCCAGCAGTTCCCAAGGACCTAGGATCACCGGGGAGCTGTTTTTT. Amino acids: CASSSQGPRITGELFF.

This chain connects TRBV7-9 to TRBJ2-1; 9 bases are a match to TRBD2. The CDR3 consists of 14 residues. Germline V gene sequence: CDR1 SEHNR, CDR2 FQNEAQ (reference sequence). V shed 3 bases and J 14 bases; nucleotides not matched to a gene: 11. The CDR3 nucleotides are TGTGCCAGCAGCTTTTTCACGAGGACTAGCGAGGAGTTCTTC. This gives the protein CASSFFTRTSEEFF.

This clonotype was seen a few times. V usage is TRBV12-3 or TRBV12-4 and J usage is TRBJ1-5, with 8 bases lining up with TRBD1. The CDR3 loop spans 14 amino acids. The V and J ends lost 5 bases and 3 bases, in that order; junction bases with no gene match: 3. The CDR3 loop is CASSRTGPNQPQHF. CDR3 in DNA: TGTGCCAGCAGTCGGACAGGGCCCAATCAGCCCCAGCATTTT.

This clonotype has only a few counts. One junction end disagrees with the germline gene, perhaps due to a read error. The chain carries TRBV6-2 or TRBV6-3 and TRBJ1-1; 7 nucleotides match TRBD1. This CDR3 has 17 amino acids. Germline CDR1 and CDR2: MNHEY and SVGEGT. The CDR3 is CASSYSTQGPLHTEAFF. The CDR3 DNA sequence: TGTGCCAGCAGTTACTCGACACAGGGGCCCCTCCACACTGAGGCTTTCTTT.

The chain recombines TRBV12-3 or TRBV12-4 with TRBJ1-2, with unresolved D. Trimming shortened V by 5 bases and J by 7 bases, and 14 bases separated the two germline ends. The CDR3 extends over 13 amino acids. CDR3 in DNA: TGTGCCAGCAGTCTCAACCGGGGAGGTGGCTACACCTTC. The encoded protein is CASSLNRGGGYTF.

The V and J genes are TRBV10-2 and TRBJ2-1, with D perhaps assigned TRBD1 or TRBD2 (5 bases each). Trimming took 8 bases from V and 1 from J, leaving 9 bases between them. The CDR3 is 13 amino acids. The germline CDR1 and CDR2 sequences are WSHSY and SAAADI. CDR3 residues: CASYGGSYNEQFF. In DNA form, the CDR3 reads TGCGCCAGCTATGGGGGATCCTACAATGAGCAGTTCTTC.

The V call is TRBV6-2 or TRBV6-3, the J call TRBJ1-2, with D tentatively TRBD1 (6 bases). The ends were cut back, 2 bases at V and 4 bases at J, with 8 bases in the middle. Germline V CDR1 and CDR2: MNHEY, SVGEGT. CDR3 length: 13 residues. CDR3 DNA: TGTGCCAGCAGTTACGGGGGCGCCTATGGCTACACCTTC. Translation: CASSYGGAYGYTF.

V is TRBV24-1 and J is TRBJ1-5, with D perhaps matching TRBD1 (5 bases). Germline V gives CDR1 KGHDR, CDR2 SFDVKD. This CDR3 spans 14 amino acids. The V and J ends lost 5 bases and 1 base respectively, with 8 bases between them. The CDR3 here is CATSGYRSNQPQHF. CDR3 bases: TGTGCCACCAGTGGATACAGGAGCAATCAGCCCCAGCATTTT.

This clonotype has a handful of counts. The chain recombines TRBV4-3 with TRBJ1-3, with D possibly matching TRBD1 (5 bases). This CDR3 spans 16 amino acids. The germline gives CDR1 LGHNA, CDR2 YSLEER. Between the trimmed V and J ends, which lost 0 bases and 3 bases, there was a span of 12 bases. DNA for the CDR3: TGCGCCAGCAGCCAAGAGCTACAGGAGTTTGGAAACACCATATATTTT. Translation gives CASSQELQEFGNTIYF.

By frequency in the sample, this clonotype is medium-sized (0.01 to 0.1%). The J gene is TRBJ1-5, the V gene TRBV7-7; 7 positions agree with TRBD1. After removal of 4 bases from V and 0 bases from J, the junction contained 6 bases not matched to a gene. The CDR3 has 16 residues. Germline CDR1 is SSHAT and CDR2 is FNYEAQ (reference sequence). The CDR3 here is CASSSRQGHSNQPQHF. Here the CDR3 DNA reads TGTGCCAGCAGCTCTAGACAGGGCCATAGCAATCAGCCCCAGCATTTT. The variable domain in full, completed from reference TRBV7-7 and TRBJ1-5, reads GAGVSQSPRYKVTKRGQDVTLRCDPISSHATLYWYQQALGQGPEFLTYFNYEAQPDKSGLPSDRFSAERPEGSISTLTIQRTEQRDSAMYRCASSSRQGHSNQPQHFGDGTRLSIL.

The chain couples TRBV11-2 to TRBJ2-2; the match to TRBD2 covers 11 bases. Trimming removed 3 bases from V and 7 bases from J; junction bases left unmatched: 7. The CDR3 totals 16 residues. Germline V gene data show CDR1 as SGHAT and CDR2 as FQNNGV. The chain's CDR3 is CASSFPLAGGDGELFF. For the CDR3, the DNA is TGTGCCAGCAGCTTCCCCCTAGCGGGAGGCGACGGGGAGCTGTTTTTT.

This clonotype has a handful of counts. In DNA form, the CDR3 reads TGTGCCAGCAGCTTAAGCAAGTGGGGCACTGAAGCTTTCTTT. Protein: CASSLSKWGTEAFF. V is TRBV7-9 and J is TRBJ1-1; no clear D. Trimming stripped 2 bases from V and 4 bases from J, with 11 bases between. The CDR3 contains 14 residues. Germline V gene lookup returns CDR1 SEHNR and CDR2 FQNEAQ (reference sequence).

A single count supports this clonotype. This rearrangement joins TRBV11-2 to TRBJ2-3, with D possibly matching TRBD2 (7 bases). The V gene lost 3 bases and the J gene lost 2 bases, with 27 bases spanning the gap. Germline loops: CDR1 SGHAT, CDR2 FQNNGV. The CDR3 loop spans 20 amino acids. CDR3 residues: CASSFVRGSTSPGDTDTQYF. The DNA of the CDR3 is TGTGCCAGCAGCTTCGTTAGGGGGTCGACTAGCCCTGGAGACACAGATACGCAGTATTTT. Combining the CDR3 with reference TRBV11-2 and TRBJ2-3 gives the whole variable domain EAGVAQSPRYKIIEKRQSVAFWCNPISGHATLYWYQQILGQGPKLLIQFQNNGVVDDSQLPKDRFSAERLKGVDSTLKIQPAKLEDSAVYLCASSFVRGSTSPGDTDTQYFGPGTRLTVL.

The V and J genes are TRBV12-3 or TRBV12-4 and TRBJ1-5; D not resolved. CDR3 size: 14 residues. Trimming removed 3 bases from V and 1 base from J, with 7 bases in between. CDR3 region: CASSFSGSNQPQHF. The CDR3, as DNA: TGTGCCAGCAGTTTCAGCGGGAGCAATCAGCCCCAGCATTTT.

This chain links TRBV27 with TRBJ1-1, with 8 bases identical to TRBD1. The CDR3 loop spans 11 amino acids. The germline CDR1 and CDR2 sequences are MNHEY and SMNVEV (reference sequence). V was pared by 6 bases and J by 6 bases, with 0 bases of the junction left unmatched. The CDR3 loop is CASRTGAEAFF. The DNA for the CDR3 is TGTGCCAGCAGGACAGGGGCTGAAGCTTTCTTT.

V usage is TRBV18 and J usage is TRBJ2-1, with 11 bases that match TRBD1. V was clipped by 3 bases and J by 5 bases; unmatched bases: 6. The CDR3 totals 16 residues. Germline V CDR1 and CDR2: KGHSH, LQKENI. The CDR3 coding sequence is TGTGCCAGCTCACCTGGGGACAGGGGGAGCGACAATGAGCAGTTCTTC. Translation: CASSPGDRGSDNEQFF. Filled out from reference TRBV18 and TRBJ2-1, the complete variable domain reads NAGVMQNPRHLVRRRGQEARLRCSPMKGHSHVYWYRQLPEEGLKFMVYLQKENIIDESGMPKERFSAEFPKEGPSILRIQQVVRGDSAAYFCASSPGDRGSDNEQFFGPGTRLTVL.

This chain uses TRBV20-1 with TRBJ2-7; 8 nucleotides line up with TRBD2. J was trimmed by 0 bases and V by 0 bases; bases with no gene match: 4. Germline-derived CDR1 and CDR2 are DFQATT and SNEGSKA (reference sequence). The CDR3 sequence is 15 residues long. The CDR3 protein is CSARDPGTSSYEQYF. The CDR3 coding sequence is TGCAGTGCTAGAGATCCCGGGACTAGCTCCTACGAGCAGTACTTC.

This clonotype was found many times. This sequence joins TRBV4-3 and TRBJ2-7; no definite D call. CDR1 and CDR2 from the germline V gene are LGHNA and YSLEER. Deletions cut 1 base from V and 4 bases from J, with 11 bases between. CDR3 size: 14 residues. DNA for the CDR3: TGCGCCAGCAGCCAAGGTCGCCTCTCGTACGAGCAGTACTTC. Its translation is CASSQGRLSYEQYF.

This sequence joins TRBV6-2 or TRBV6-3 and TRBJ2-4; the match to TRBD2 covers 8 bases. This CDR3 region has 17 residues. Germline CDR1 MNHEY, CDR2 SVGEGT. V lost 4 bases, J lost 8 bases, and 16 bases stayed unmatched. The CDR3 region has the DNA TGTGCCAGCAGTTTCGGCAGCGGGAGCCCCGTGGCGGACATTCAGTACTTC. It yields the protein CASSFGSGSPVADIQYF.

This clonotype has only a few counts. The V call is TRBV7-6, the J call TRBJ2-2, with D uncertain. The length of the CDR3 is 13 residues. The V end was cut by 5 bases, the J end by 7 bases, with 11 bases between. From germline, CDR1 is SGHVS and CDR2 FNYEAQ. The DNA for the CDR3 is TGTGCCAGCAGCCCCCCCTCGCGCGGGGAGCTGTTTTTT. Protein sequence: CASSPPSRGELFF.

CDR3 protein: CASSQGPGEDTEAFF. For the CDR3, the DNA is TGCGCCAGCAGCCAAGGCCCAGGGGAAGACACTGAAGCTTTCTTT. V gene TRBV4-3 combines with J gene TRBJ1-1; possibly TRBD1 for D (6 bases). Trimming took off 1 base at V and 3 bases at J, with 12 bases between the two ends. This CDR3 has 15 residues. The V gene's germline CDR1 is LGHNA and CDR2 YSLEER.

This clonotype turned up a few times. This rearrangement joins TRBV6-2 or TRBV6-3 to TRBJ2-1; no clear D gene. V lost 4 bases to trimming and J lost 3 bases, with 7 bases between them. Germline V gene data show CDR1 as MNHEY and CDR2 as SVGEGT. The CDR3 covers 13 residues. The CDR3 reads CASSFRLYNEQFF. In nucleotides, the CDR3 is TGTGCCAGCAGTTTCCGGCTCTACAATGAGCAGTTCTTC.

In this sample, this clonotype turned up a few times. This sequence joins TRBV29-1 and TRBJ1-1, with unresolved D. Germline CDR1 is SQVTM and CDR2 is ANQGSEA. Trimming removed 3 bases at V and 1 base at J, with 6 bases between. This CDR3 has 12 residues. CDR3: CSVDRQNTEAFF. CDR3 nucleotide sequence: TGCAGCGTTGATCGGCAGAACACTGAAGCTTTCTTT. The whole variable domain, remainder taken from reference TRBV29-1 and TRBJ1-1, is SAVISQKPSRDICQRGTSLTIQCQVDSQVTMMFWYRQQPGQSLTLIATANQGSEATYESGFVIDKFPISRPNLTFSTLTVSNMSPEDSSIYLCSVDRQNTEAFFGQGTRLTVV.

The CDR3 DNA sequence: TGTGCCAGCAGTTTCAGGGCCAGCTCCTATAATTCACCCCTCCACTTT. The encoded protein is CASSFRASSYNSPLHF. The chain combines TRBV12-3 or TRBV12-4 with TRBJ1-6, with TRBD1 as a possible D gene (5 bases). Trimming took off 3 bases at V and 0 bases at J, with 9 bases between the two ends. The CDR3 spans 16 residues.

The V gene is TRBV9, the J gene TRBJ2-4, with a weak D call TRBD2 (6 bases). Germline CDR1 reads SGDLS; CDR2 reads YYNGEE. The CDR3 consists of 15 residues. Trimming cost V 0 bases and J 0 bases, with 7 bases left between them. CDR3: CASSVGGLAKNIQYF. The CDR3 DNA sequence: TGTGCCAGCAGCGTAGGGGGACTAGCCAAAAACATTCAGTACTTC.

CDR3 sequence: CASARRGNQPQHF. CDR3 nucleotide sequence: TGTGCCAGCGCCCGCCGAGGCAATCAGCCCCAGCATTTT. The rearrangement uses TRBV12-3 or TRBV12-4 and TRBJ1-5; D is ambiguous. Trimming took off 8 bases at V and 2 bases at J, with 10 bases between the two ends. This CDR3 contains 13 residues.